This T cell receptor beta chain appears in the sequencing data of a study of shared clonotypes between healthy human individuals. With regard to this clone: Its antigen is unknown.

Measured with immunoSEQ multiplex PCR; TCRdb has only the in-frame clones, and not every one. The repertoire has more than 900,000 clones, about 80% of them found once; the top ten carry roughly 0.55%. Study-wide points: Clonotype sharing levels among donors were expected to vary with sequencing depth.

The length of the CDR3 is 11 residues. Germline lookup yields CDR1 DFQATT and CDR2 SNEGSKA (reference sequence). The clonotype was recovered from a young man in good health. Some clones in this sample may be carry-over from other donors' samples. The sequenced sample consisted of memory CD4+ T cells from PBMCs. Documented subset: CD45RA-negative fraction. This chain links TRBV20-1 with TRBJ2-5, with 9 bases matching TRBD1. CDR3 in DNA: TGCAGCGGACAGGGGAGGGAGACCCAGTACTTC. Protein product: CSGQGRETQYF.